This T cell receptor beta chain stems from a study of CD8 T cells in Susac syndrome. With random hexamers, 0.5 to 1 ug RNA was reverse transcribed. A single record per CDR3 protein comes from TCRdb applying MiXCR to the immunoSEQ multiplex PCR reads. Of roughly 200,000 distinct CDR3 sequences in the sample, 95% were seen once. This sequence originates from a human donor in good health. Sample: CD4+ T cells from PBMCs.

CDR3 sequence (DNA): TGCAGTGCTAGAGATCTCGGGGGAAGGGGCTATGGCTACACCTTC. Protein product: CSARDLGGRGYGYTF. The genes are TRBV20-1 and TRBJ1-2, with a tentative D call TRBD1 (5 bases). Germline V gene sequence: CDR1 DFQATT, CDR2 SNEGSKA (reference sequence). The CDR3 covers 15 residues. V was trimmed by 0 bases and J by 4 bases, leaving 15 bases between them.